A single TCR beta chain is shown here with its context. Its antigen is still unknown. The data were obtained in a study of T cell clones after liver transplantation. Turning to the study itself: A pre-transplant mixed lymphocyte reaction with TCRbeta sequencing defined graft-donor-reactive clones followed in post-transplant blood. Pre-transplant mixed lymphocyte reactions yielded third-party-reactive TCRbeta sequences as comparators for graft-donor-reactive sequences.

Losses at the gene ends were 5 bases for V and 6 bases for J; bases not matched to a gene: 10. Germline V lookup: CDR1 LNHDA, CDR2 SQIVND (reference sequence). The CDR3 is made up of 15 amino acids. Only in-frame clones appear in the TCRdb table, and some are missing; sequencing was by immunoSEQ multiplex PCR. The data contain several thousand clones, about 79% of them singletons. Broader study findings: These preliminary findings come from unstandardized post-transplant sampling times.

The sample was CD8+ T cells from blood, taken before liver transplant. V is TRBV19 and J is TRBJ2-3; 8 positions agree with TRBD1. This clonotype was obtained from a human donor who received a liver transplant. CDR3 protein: CASSSAGTGGDTQYF. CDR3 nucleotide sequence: TGTGCCAGTAGTTCCGCCGGGACAGGCGGGGATACGCAGTATTTT.